What follows are 18 T cell receptor beta chains derived from one specimen sequenced in a study of cytomegalovirus exposure and HLA in healthy donors. The primer mix had 60 Vbeta and 13 Jbeta primers. TCRdb's table, derived via immunoSEQ multiplex PCR, lists solely in-frame clones and lacks some. The sample records fewer than 200,000 clones, 80% to 90% being singletons. Sequencing input: PBMCs. These receptors came from a woman between 18 and 30 years old in good health and CMV-seronegative.

This clone was detected only a few times. This chain links TRBV6-5 with TRBJ2-7; a weak D match, TRBD1 (5 bases). The V end lost 5 bases, the J end lost 1 base, and 9 bases lay between the germline ends. CDR1 is MNHEY, CDR2 SVGAGI, per germline. CDR3 length: 13 amino acids. The CDR3 loop reads CASSPTESYEQYF. CDR3 coding DNA: TGTGCCAGCAGTCCGACAGAGTCCTACGAGCAGTACTTC.

The rearrangement links TRBV15 to TRBJ1-2; possibly TRBD1 for D (5 bases). The ends were cut back, 5 bases at V and 2 bases at J, with 9 bases in the middle. Germline assignment: CDR1 LNHNV and CDR2 YYDKDF (reference sequence). This CDR3 has 13 amino acids. The CDR3 sequence is CATSGDRNYGYTF. The CDR3 DNA follows: TGTGCCACCAGCGGCGACAGAAACTATGGCTACACCTTC.

V usage is TRBV4-1 and J usage is TRBJ2-2; D may be TRBD1 (5 bases). Trimming stripped 6 bases from V and 1 base from J, with 12 bases between. CDR1 is MGHRA and CDR2 is YSYEKL in the germline V gene. This CDR3 has 15 amino acids. The CDR3 DNA sequence: TGCGCCAGCAGTCAGGGCCTCGGGAACACCGGGGAGCTGTTTTTT. It is translated as CASSQGLGNTGELFF.

The chain employs TRBV6-1 and TRBJ2-7; 13 bases match TRBD2. Germline V lookup: CDR1 MNHNS, CDR2 SASEGT. V shed 4 bases, J shed 3 bases, and the junction held 6 bases outside the gene matches. The CDR3 runs to 16 residues. The chain's CDR3 is CASSVGLAGVGYEQYF. The CDR3 bases are TGTGCCAGCAGTGTCGGACTAGCGGGAGTAGGCTACGAGCAGTACTTC.

This chain links TRBV12-5 with TRBJ2-1; 9 positions agree with TRBD2. CDR1 is LGHNT and CDR2 is FRNRAP in the germline V gene. The length of the CDR3 is 19 residues. With 1 base clipped from V and 1 base from J, the junction kept 11 bases outside the gene matches. Written as DNA, the CDR3 is TGTGCTAGTGGTTTGGGCATTAAGCGGGAGGTCTCATCCTACAATGAGCAGTTCTTC. Protein product: CASGLGIKREVSSYNEQFF.

This clone came up once. The chain recombines TRBV28 with TRBJ2-7, with D hard to call. V was clipped by 8 bases and J by 0 bases, with 11 bases between them. This CDR3 comprises 13 residues. Germline V gene data show CDR1 as MDHEN and CDR2 as SYDVKM. The DNA of the CDR3 is TGTGCCAGCCTTACACAGAGCTCCTACGAGCAGTACTTC. Amino acids: CASLTQSSYEQYF.

The rearrangement joins TRBV7-2 to TRBJ1-2; TRBD1 matches at 11 bases. J gave up 4 bases and V 4 bases, and 2 bases lay outside the gene matches. The CDR3 covers 14 residues. Germline values: CDR1 SGHTA, CDR2 FQGNSA. CDR3 bases: TGTGCCAGCAGCTACGGACAGGGGGCCTATGGCTACACCTTC. Amino acid sequence: CASSYGQGAYGYTF.

The chain uses TRBV9 and TRBJ1-1; 8 bases agree with TRBD1. V was pared by 5 bases and J by 8 bases, with 8 bases of the junction left unmatched. This CDR3 contains 13 residues. Germline values: CDR1 SGDLS, CDR2 YYNGEE. The CDR3 region is CASRDREGLEAFF. CDR3 bases: TGTGCCAGCAGGGACAGGGAGGGGTTAGAAGCTTTCTTT.

The chain employs TRBV4-1 and TRBJ1-1; D might be TRBD1 (6 bases). Trimming stripped 1 base from V and 3 bases from J, with 18 bases between. The CDR3 totals 17 residues. Germline V gene lookup returns CDR1 MGHRA and CDR2 YSYEKL. DNA of the CDR3: TGCGCCAGCAGCCAAGGGTTCAGAGGGGGACCCCACACTGAAGCTTTCTTT. Translated, it gives CASSQGFRGGPHTEAFF.

V is TRBV4-1 and J is TRBJ1-1, with D maybe TRBD1 (5 bases). V was cut by 3 bases and J by 1 base, with 9 bases left in between. The germline V gene encodes CDR1 MGHRA and CDR2 YSYEKL. The CDR3 contains 14 residues. The CDR3 nucleotides read TGCGCCAGCAGCCACCGACAGCAGAACACTGAAGCTTTCTTT. Residues: CASSHRQQNTEAFF.

With regard to this clone: Other DNA variants within this sample encode the same CDR3. CDR3 bases: TGCAGCGTTGATTCAGGGGCTGGAAACACCATATATTTT. Residues: CSVDSGAGNTIYF. The rearrangement links TRBV29-1 to TRBJ1-3; tentative D call: TRBD1 (6 bases). The CDR3 spans 13 residues. Germline CDR1 and CDR2: SQVTM and ANQGSEA. Deletions cut 3 bases from V and 2 bases from J, with 8 bases between.

The chain carries TRBV28 and TRBJ2-3; 7 bases are shared with TRBD2. Germline V CDR1 and CDR2: MDHEN, SYDVKM. CDR3 length: 15 residues. V was clipped by 6 bases and J by 7 bases; unmatched bases: 13. The CDR3 DNA is TGTGCCAGCAGCCCCCAGCAGCGGGAAATAAATACGCAGTATTTT. Its protein product is CASSPQQREINTQYF.

This clone was observed a single time. The V and J genes are TRBV10-3 and TRBJ2-5, with 9 bases that match TRBD2. Unmatched junction bases numbered 12, after V lost 8 bases and J lost 11 bases. The CDR3 is 13 residues long. The germline V gene has CDR1 ENHRY and CDR2 SYGVKD. This CDR3 reads CAIGTSGWGEQYF. CDR3 coding DNA: TGTGCCATCGGAACTAGCGGGTGGGGTGAGCAGTACTTC.

The sample holds one count of this clone. This sequence joins TRBV30 and TRBJ1-3; D is uncertain. V shed 5 bases and J shed 0 bases, with 14 bases lying between them. Germline V gene sequence: CDR1 GTSNPN, CDR2 SVGIG (reference sequence). This CDR3 is built from 15 residues. The CDR3 DNA reads TGTGCCTGGGAACTTCAGGTTCTCTCTGGAAACACCATATATTTT. Translated: CAWELQVLSGNTIYF.

In this sample, this clone turned up a few times. V gene TRBV7-8 combines with J gene TRBJ1-1; D gene unclear. The CDR3 sequence is 14 residues long. Trimming shortened V by 2 bases and J by 11 bases, and 18 bases separated the two germline ends. From germline, CDR1 is SGHVS and CDR2 FQNEAQ. The chain's CDR3 is CASSLSQPAAEAFF. In DNA, the CDR3 is TGTGCCAGCAGCTTATCCCAACCCGCCGCGGAGGCTTTCTTT.

The chain carries TRBV7-2 and TRBJ2-7, with 10 bases identical to TRBD2. The CDR3 consists of 15 residues. With V trimmed by 5 bases and J by 7 bases, 11 bases remained unmatched. Germline V CDR1 and CDR2: SGHTA, FQGNSA. CDR3 sequence reads: CASSRLAGVLDEQYF. In nucleotides, the CDR3 is TGTGCCAGCAGCCGTCTAGCGGGAGTACTGGATGAGCAGTACTTC.

This chain uses TRBV6-5 with TRBJ2-3; D possibly corresponds to TRBD2 (6 bases). Germline V gene sequence: CDR1 MNHEY, CDR2 SVGAGI. The CDR3 extends over 15 amino acids. V was shortened by 5 bases and J by 2 bases, with 14 bases between the two germline ends. This chain's CDR3 is CASSQRGGPTDTQYF. Here the CDR3 DNA reads TGTGCCAGCAGTCAAAGGGGAGGCCCCACAGATACGCAGTATTTT.

This clone was observed a few times. The CDR3 coding sequence is TGTGCCAGCAGTGAGGGAGCCAATCAGCCCCAGCATTTT. Translation: CASSEGANQPQHF. This chain joins TRBV6-4 and TRBJ1-5; D not resolved. The CDR3 has 13 residues. Per the germline V gene, CDR1 is MRHNA and CDR2 is SNTAGT. The ends were cut back, 3 bases at V and 3 bases at J, with 6 bases in the middle.